This TCR beta chain was retrieved from a study of Ad26.COV2.S vaccination and SARS-CoV-2 variants. The CDR3 has 16 residues. Germline V gene data show CDR1 as MNHNY and CDR2 as SVGAGI (reference sequence). V lost 3 bases and J lost 1, with 15 bases in between. This table comes from immunoSEQ multiplex PCR, and its TCRdb copy is limited to in-frame clones, with some not included. Of hundreds of thousands of clones in the sample, 70% to 90% were seen once. The sample's treatment: roughly 20 received Ad26.COV2.S at low or high dose, single or two shots; about 5 received placebo; per-sample allocation not given. The samples date from day 63 after the first vaccine or placebo injection. An Ad26 vector was used to express Wuhan-strain SARS-CoV-2 spike as the vaccine.

Here the sequenced sample was peripheral blood, taken in a trial of Ad26.COV2.S vaccine versus placebo. This rearrangement joins TRBV6-6 to TRBJ1-1; D is unclear. The receptor was isolated from a person between 18 and 65 years old who received the Ad26.COV2.S COVID-19 vaccine or a placebo. CDR3 coding DNA: TGTGCCAGCAGTTATCTCAATTCCCTCAAGAACACTGAAGCTTTCTTT. This gives the protein CASSYLNSLKNTEAFF.